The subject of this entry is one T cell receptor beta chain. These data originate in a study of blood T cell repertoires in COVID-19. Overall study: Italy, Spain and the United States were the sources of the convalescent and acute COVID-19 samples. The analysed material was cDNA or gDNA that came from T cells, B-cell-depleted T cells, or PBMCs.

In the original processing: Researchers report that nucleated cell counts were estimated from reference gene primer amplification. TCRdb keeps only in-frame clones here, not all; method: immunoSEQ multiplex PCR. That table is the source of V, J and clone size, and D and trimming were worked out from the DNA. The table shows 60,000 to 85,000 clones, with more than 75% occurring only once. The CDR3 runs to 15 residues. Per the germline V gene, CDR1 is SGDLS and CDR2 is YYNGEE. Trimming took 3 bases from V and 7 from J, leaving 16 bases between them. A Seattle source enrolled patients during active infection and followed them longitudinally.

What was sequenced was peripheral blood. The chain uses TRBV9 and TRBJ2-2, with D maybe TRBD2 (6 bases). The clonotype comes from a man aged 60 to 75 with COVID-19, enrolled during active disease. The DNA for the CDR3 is TGTGCCAGCAGCGCCGGGGGTAGGACACGCGGGGAGCTGTTTTTT. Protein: CASSAGGRTRGELFF.